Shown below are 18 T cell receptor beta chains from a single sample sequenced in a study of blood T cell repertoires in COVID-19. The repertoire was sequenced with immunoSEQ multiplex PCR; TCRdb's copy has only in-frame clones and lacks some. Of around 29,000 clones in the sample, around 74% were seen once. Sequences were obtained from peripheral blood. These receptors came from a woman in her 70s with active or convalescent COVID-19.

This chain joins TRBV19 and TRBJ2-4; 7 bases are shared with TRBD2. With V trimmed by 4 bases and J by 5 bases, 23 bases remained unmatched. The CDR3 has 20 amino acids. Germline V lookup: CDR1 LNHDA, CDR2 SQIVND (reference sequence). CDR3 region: CASSTSFMGGSLFRENIQYF. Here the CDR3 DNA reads TGTGCCAGTAGTACCTCATTTATGGGAGGGTCACTCTTTAGGGAAAACATTCAGTACTTC.

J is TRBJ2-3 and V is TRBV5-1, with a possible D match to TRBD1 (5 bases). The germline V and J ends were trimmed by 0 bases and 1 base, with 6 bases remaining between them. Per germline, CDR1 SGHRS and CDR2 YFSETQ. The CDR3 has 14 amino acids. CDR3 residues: CASSLGQRTDTQYF. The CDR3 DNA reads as TGCGCCAGCAGCTTGGGACAGCGCACAGATACGCAGTATTTT.

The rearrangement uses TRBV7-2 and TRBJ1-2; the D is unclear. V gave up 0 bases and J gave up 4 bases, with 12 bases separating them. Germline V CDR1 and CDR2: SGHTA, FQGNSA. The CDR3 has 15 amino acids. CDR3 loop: CASSLALASGYGYTF. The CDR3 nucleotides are TGTGCCAGCAGCTTAGCTTTAGCATCTGGCTATGGCTACACCTTC.

CDR3: CASSPTGQGRGGELFF. CDR3 nucleotides: TGTGCCAGCAGCCCTACCGGACAGGGGAGGGGCGGGGAGCTGTTTTTT. This chain connects TRBV14 to TRBJ2-2, with 9 nucleotides matching TRBD1. V lost 4 bases to trimming and J lost 7 bases; unmatched junction nucleotides: 10. Germline V gene data show CDR1 as SGHDN and CDR2 as FVKESK. This CDR3 spans 16 amino acids.

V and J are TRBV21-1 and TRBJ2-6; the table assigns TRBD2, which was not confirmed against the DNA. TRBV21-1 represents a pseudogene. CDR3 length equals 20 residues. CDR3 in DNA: TGTGCCAGCAGCAAAGGGCGAGGAGGATCTTCTCCGACTGGGGCCAACGTCCTGACTTTC. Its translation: CASSKGRGGSSPTGANVLTF.

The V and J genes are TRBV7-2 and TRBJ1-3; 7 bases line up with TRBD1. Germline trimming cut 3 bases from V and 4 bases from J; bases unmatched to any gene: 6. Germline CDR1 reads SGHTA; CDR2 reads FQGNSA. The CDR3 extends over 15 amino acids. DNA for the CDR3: TGTGCCAGCAGCTTGCCTAAGACAGGGGGAAACACCATATATTTT. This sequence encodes CASSLPKTGGNTIYF.

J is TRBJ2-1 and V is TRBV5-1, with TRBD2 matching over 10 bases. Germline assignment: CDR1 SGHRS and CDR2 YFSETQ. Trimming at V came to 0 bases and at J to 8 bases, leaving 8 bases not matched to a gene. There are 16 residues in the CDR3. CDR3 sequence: CASSLGLAGVMDEQFF. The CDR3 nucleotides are TGCGCCAGCAGCTTGGGTCTAGCGGGGGTTATGGATGAGCAGTTCTTC.

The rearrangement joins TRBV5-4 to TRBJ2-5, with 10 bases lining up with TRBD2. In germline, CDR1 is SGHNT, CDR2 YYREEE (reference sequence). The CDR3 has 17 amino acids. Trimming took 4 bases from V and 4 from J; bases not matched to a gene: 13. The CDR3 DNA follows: TGTGCCAGCAGCCCGAGGCTAGCGGGGGAGGGTAGAGAGACCCAGTACTTC. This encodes CASSPRLAGEGRETQYF.

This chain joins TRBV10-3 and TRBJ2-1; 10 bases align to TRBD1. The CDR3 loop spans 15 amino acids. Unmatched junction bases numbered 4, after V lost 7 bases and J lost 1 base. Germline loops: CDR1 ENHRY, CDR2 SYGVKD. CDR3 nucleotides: TGTGCCATCAAACGGACAGGGGGATCCTACAATGAGCAGTTCTTC. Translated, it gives CAIKRTGGSYNEQFF.

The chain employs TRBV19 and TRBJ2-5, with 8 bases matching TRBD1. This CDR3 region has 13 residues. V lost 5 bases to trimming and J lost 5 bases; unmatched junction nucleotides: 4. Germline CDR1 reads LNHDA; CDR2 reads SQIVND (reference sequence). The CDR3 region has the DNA TGTGCCAGTAGTCAGGGGGCCGCGGAGACCCAGTACTTC. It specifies CASSQGAAETQYF.

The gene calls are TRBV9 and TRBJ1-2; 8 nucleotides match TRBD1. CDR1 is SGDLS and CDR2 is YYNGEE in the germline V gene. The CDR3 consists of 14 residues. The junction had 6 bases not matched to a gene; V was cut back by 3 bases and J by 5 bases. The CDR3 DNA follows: TGTGCCAGCAGCGGAGGTGGACAGGGATATGGCTACACCTTC. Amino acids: CASSGGGQGYGYTF.

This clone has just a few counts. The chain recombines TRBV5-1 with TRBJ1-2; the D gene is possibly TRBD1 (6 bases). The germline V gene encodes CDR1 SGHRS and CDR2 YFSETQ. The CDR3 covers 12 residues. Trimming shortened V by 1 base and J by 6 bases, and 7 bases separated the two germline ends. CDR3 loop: CASSLYRDGYTF. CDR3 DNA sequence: TGCGCCAGCAGCTTGTACAGGGATGGCTACACCTTC. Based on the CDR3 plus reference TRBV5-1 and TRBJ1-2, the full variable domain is KAGVTQTPRYLIKTRGQQVTLSCSPISGHRSVSWYQQTPGQGLQFLFEYFSETQRNKGNFPGRFSGRQFSNSRSEMNVSTLELGDSALYLCASSLYRDGYTFGSGTRLTVV.

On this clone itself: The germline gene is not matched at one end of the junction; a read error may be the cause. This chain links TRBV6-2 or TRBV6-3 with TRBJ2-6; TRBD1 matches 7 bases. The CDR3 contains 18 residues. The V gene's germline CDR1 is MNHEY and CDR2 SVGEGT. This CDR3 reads CASNYRDRGYSGANVLTF. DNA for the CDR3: TGTGCCAGCAATTACCGGGACAGAGGATACTCTGGGGCCAACGTCCTGACTTTC.

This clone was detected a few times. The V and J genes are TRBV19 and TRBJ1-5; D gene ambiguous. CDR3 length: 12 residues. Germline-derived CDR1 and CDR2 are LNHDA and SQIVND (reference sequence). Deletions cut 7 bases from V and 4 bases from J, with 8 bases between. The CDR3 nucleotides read TGTGCCAGTATGCAGGATAATCAGCCCCAGCATTTT. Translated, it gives CASMQDNQPQHF. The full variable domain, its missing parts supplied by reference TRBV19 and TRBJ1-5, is DGGITQSPKYLFRKEGQNVTLSCEQNLNHDAMYWYRQDPGQGLRLIYYSQIVNDFQKGDIAEGYSVSREKKESFPLTVTSAQKNPTAFYLCASMQDNQPQHFGDGTRLSIL.

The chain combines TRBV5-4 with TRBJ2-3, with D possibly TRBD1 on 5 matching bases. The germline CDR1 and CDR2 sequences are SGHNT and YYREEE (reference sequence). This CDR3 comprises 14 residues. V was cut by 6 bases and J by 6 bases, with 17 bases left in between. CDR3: CASKLSNGADTQYF. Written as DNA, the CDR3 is TGTGCCAGCAAACTCTCAAATGGGGCGGATACGCAGTATTTT.

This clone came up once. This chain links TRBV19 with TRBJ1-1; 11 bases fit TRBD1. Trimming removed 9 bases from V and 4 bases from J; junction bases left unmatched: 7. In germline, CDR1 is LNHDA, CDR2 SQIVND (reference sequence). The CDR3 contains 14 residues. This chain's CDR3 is CASGQGAYRTEAFF. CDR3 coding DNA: TGTGCCAGCGGACAGGGGGCCTATCGCACTGAAGCTTTCTTT.

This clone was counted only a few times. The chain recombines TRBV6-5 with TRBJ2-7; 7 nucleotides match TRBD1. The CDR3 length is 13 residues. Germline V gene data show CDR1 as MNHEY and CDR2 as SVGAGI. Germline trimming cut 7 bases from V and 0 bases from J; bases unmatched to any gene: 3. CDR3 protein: CASKRQGSYEQYF. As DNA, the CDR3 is TGTGCCAGCAAGAGACAGGGCTCCTACGAGCAGTACTTC.

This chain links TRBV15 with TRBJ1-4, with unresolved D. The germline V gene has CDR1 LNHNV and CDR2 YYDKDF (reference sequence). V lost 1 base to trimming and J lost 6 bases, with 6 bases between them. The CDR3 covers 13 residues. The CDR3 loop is CATSRASDEKLFF. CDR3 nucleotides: TGTGCCACCAGCAGAGCATCAGATGAAAAACTGTTTTTT.